This TCR beta chain was recorded in a study of blood T cell repertoires in COVID-19. Across the study: PBMCs, B-cell-depleted T cells, or T cells provided the cDNA or gDNA that made up the material.

Here immunoSEQ multiplex PCR was the method, and the copy in TCRdb shows in-frame clones only, minus some. The sample lists roughly 140,000 clones; roughly 71% were seen once. V lost 0 bases to trimming and J lost 5 bases, with 26 bases between them. CDR1 KGHSH and CDR2 LQKENI come from the germline V gene. The CDR3 has 20 residues. This chain links TRBV18 with TRBJ2-1; the D gene is possibly TRBD1 (6 bases). This receptor was taken from a woman at least 80 years old with acute or convalescent COVID-19. The sequencing sample was made of peripheral blood. The CDR3 DNA reads as TGTGCCAGCTCACCACCCCCCGGGCAACTACAACAGGGCCCTAACAATGAGCAGTTCTTC. The encoded protein is CASSPPPGQLQQGPNNEQFF.